These 10 T cell receptor beta chains were all obtained from the same sample, sequenced in a study of T cells in Graves' hyperthyroidism and ophthalmopathy (dated by TCRdb to between 2017 and 2020). The receptor library was made with multiplex PCR. Instrument used: Illumina HiSeq 2000. The TCR beta CDR3 regions were amplified from the RNA transcripts. For the first round of RT-PCR on the TCR CDR3, the HTBI primer set was used together with the Qiagen OneStep RT-PCR kit. The raw public data were reprocessed by TCRdb itself: fastp quality trimming at Q25, MiXCR clonotype calling, in-frame beta chains only. Every entry covers one CDR3 protein and lists the most common genes and DNA from its rows. This sample is represented by hundreds of thousands of distinct CDR3 sequences; approximately 15% of them were singletons. The top ten constitute about 50% of the sample. The sample was blood. These receptors were collected from a woman in her sixties with Graves' ophthalmopathy.

The chain carries TRBV20-1 and TRBJ2-5; either TRBD1 or TRBD2 may fit D (5 bases each). V dropped 1 base and J dropped 14 bases, with 11 bases sitting between them. This CDR3 has 10 amino acids. The germline gives CDR1 DFQATT, CDR2 SNEGSKA (reference sequence). The CDR3 reads CSARGRDHYF. DNA for the CDR3: TGCAGTGCTAGAGGTCGGGACCACTACTTC.

The rearrangement joins TRBV5-4 to TRBJ2-2, with a tentative D call TRBD1 (6 bases). Trimming took off 4 bases at V and 5 bases at J, with 9 bases between the two ends. The CDR3 spans 13 residues. Looked up from germline, CDR1 is SGHNT and CDR2 is YYREEE (reference sequence). In DNA form, the CDR3 reads TGTGCCAGCAGCGGAACAGGGACCGGGGAGCTGTTTTTT. It translates to CASSGTGTGELFF.

This clonotype was seen repeatedly, ten times or more. This chain links TRBV28 with TRBJ2-6; tentative D call: TRBD1 (5 bases). From germline, CDR1 is MDHEN and CDR2 SYDVKM. The V and J ends lost 6 bases and 0 bases respectively, with 9 bases between them. The CDR3 covers 15 residues. Here the CDR3 reads CASRTTGSGANVLTF. The CDR3 DNA sequence: TGTGCCAGCAGGACCACAGGCTCTGGGGCCAACGTCCTGACTTTC.

This clonotype showed up many times. J is TRBJ1-1 and V is TRBV12-3 or TRBV12-4; D not resolved. The CDR3 totals 13 residues. V gave up 3 bases and J gave up 4 bases, with 9 bases separating them. This CDR3 reads CASSFYVGTEAFF. In nucleotides, the CDR3 is TGTGCCAGCAGTTTTTATGTCGGCACTGAAGCTTTCTTT.

This clonotype was detected ten times or more. V is TRBV7-2 and J is TRBJ2-3; 7 nucleotides match TRBD1. CDR3 length: 15 residues. The germline CDR1 and CDR2 sequences are SGHTA and FQGNSA. V dropped 7 bases and J dropped 2; count of bases not matched to a gene: 9. In nucleotides, the CDR3 is TGTGCCAGCATCTTGCTAGGACAGGCCACAGATACGCAGTATTTT. It encodes CASILLGQATDTQYF. Full variable domain (outside the CDR3, taken from reference TRBV7-2 and TRBJ2-3): GAGVSQSPSNKVTEKGKDVELRCDPISGHTALYWYRQSLGQGLEFLIYFQGNSAPDKSGLPSDRFSAERTGGSVSTLTIQRTQQEDSAVYLCASILLGQATDTQYFGPGTRLTVL.

This clonotype was seen many times. V and J are TRBV7-2 and TRBJ2-5; 9 bases align to TRBD1. J gave up 5 bases and V 1 base, and 2 bases lay outside the gene matches. CDR3 size: 14 residues. The germline V gene encodes CDR1 SGHTA and CDR2 FQGNSA. The CDR3 DNA reads as TGTGCCAGCAGCTTAGATGACAGGGGGGAGACCCAGTACTTC. This translates into CASSLDDRGETQYF.

This clonotype came up many times. This chain connects TRBV4-3 to TRBJ2-1, with D perhaps TRBD1 or TRBD2 (5 bases each). The V end was cut by 1 base, the J end by 8 bases, with 15 bases between. The germline V gene has CDR1 LGHNA and CDR2 YSLEER. This CDR3 is 15 amino acids long. Written as DNA, the CDR3 is TGCGCCAGCAGCCAAGGGGGGTTTGGAAGCGATGAGCAGTTCTTC. It specifies CASSQGGFGSDEQFF.

This clonotype was observed many times. The chain employs TRBV5-1 and TRBJ2-4; D gene unclear. The CDR3 runs 13 residues. Between the trimmed V and J ends, which lost 6 bases and 0 bases, there was a span of 7 bases. Germline V gives CDR1 SGHRS, CDR2 YFSETQ. The DNA for the CDR3 is TGCGCCAGCACGGACGTAGCCAAAAACATTCAGTACTTC. Its translation: CASTDVAKNIQYF.

In this sample, this clonotype turned up a few times. The chain couples TRBV20-1 to TRBJ1-3, with D uncertain. With 1 base removed from V and 0 bases from J, the gap between germline ends came to 4 bases. The CDR3 is 13 residues long. Germline loops: CDR1 DFQATT, CDR2 SNEGSKA (reference sequence). The CDR3: CSARASSGNTIYF. The DNA of the CDR3 is TGCAGTGCTAGAGCAAGCTCTGGAAACACCATATATTTT.

The chain links TRBV5-1 to TRBJ1-4; 7 bases are shared with TRBD1. V gave up 4 bases and J gave up 5 bases; unmatched junction bases: 14. The CDR3 consists of 17 residues. Germline assignment: CDR1 SGHRS and CDR2 YFSETQ. In DNA form, the CDR3 reads TGCGCCAGCAGCGAGGAACCTCCCGGGACAGTAAATGAAAAACTGTTTTTT. Translation gives CASSEEPPGTVNEKLFF.